A single sample is the source of the 20 T cell receptor beta chains below, sequenced in a study of T cell repertoires in cytomegalovirus infection. MiXCR, applied by TCRdb to the reads, yields one record per CDR3 protein. This sample carries a few hundred thousand distinct CDR3 sequences, 15% to 20% of them seen once, and the ten largest clones take approximately 44%. The sample taken for sequencing was CD8+ T cells from PBMCs. All receptors come from a human donor in good health (CMV status not recorded). Some clones in this sample may be carry-over from other donors' samples.

This clonotype occurred a few times. The V call is TRBV4-1, the J call TRBJ2-1; possible D gene TRBD1, 5 bases. V was clipped by 1 base and J by 4 bases, with 8 bases between them. CDR3 length: 14 residues. Germline V gives CDR1 MGHRA, CDR2 YSYEKL. CDR3 nucleotides: TGCGCCAGCAGCCAAGGACAGCTATACAATGAGCAGTTCTTC. This translates into CASSQGQLYNEQFF.

The sample holds many counts of this clonotype. The chain uses TRBV7-2 and TRBJ1-1; TRBD1 matches 7 bases. This CDR3 is 15 amino acids long. J lost 7 bases, V lost 5 bases, and 13 bases had no gene match. Germline V gene data show CDR1 as SGHTA and CDR2 as FQGNSA. This CDR3 reads CASSQTGTGAVEAFF. The CDR3 DNA sequence: TGTGCCAGCAGCCAGACAGGGACGGGCGCGGTTGAAGCTTTCTTT.

This clonotype has a handful of counts. CDR3 nucleotide sequence: TGTGCCAGCAGCCCCCAAGGGACAGGGGGTGCCCCGTCCTACGAGCAGTACTTC. Amino acids: CASSPQGTGGAPSYEQYF. The chain has TRBV7-9 and TRBJ2-7, with TRBD1 matching over 11 bases. Germline trimming cut 5 bases from V and 1 base from J; bases unmatched to any gene: 13. This CDR3 is 18 amino acids long. CDR1 and CDR2 (germline): SEHNR, FQNEAQ (reference sequence).

The chain recombines TRBV6-2 or TRBV6-3 with TRBJ2-7; D may match TRBD1 or TRBD2 (5 bases each). V was cut by 0 bases and J by 3 bases, with 15 bases left in between. Per the germline V gene, CDR1 is MNHEY and CDR2 is SVGEGT. The CDR3 length is 16 residues. CDR3 DNA sequence: TGTGCCAGCAGTTACTCGGTCATTCGTGGGGGCTACGAGCAGTACTTC. This sequence encodes CASSYSVIRGGYEQYF.

This clonotype has only a few counts. V is TRBV9 and J is TRBJ2-1; 9 nucleotides agree with TRBD2. The CDR3 contains 20 residues. J gave up 0 bases and V 3 bases, and 16 bases lay outside the gene matches. Germline lookup yields CDR1 SGDLS and CDR2 YYNGEE. CDR3 in DNA: TGTGCCAGCAGCGGCCGGGTAGGGAGCGGGGGGCCCAGCTCCTACAATGAGCAGTTCTTC. The encoded protein is CASSGRVGSGGPSSYNEQFF.

The genes are TRBV2 and TRBJ2-3; D remains ambiguous. This CDR3 has 13 amino acids. In germline, CDR1 is SNHLY, CDR2 FYNNEI. V lost 2 bases to trimming and J lost 9 bases, with 12 bases between them. CDR3 sequence: CASSERPEWTQYF. As DNA, the CDR3 is TGTGCCAGCAGTGAACGGCCCGAGTGGACGCAGTATTTT.

This clonotype has a count of ten or more. The gene calls are TRBV27 and TRBJ2-7; D remains ambiguous. CDR1 is MNHEY and CDR2 is SMNVEV in the germline V gene (reference sequence). V dropped 10 bases and J dropped 6 bases, with 22 bases sitting between them. The CDR3 has 14 amino acids. The CDR3 sequence: CATARSSVAREQYF. The CDR3 DNA reads as TGTGCCACCGCAAGGTCGTCCGTGGCTCGCGAGCAGTACTTC.

This clonotype was seen a few times. This chain links TRBV4-1 with TRBJ2-3; D perhaps matches TRBD2 (7 bases). V shed 2 bases and J shed 4 bases, with 22 bases lying between them. The CDR3 is 18 residues long. Per the germline V gene, CDR1 is MGHRA and CDR2 is YSYEKL. As DNA, the CDR3 is TGCGCCAGCAGCCAACACGCGGAGGGCGGGGGCGGGCCAGATACGCAGTATTTT. Encoded protein: CASSQHAEGGGGPDTQYF.

This clonotype was seen repeatedly, ten times or more. The chain carries TRBV6-2 or TRBV6-3 and TRBJ2-7; D is possibly TRBD1 (6 bases). CDR1 is MNHEY, CDR2 SVGEGT, per germline. V gave up 2 bases and J gave up 5 bases, with 16 bases separating them. The CDR3 length is 15 residues. The CDR3 DNA is TGTGCCAGCAGTTACATCCATAGGGGGACGGACGAGCAGTACTTC. It translates to CASSYIHRGTDEQYF.

Concerning this clonotype itself: This may come from a read error, since a much larger clone is one base off. The chain carries TRBV4-1 and TRBJ2-3; 9 bases align to TRBD1. The CDR3 length is 17 residues. Germline V gene lookup returns CDR1 MGHRA and CDR2 YSYEKL. The chain's CDR3 is CPSSQDRTGGLTDTQYF. CDR3 sequence (DNA): TGCCCCAGCAGCCAAGATCGCACAGGGGGCTTAACAGATACGCAGTATTTT.

The J gene is TRBJ2-7, the V gene TRBV6-5; D gene ambiguous. Germline V gene data show CDR1 as MNHEY and CDR2 as SVGAGI. CDR3 length: 15 residues. Trimming removed 10 bases from V and 5 bases from J, with 24 bases in between. The CDR3 spells CATSIDRNAMNEQYF. CDR3 nucleotide sequence: TGTGCCACTTCCATCGACCGTAACGCCATGAACGAGCAGTACTTC.

The V gene is TRBV7-9, the J gene TRBJ1-2, with D perhaps matching TRBD1 (6 bases). The ends were cut back, 5 bases at V and 4 bases at J, with 8 bases in the middle. From germline, CDR1 is SEHNR and CDR2 FQNEAQ (reference sequence). The length of the CDR3 is 12 residues. The CDR3 protein is CASSQDSYGYTF. In DNA, the CDR3 is TGTGCCAGCAGCCAGGACAGCTATGGCTACACCTTC.

The rearrangement uses TRBV6-5 and TRBJ2-7; no firm D call. Germline loops: CDR1 MNHEY, CDR2 SVGAGI. This CDR3 region has 14 residues. Trimming pared 5 bases from V and 3 bases from J, leaving 14 bases between. CDR3 in amino acids: CASSAGPTNYEQYF. The CDR3, as DNA: TGTGCCAGCAGTGCCGGTCCAACCAACTACGAGCAGTACTTC.

The V call is TRBV4-3, the J call TRBJ1-2; D gene unclear. The V and J ends lost 4 bases and 0 bases respectively, with 9 bases between them. Germline CDR1 LGHNA, CDR2 YSLEER. The CDR3 sequence is 14 residues long. The CDR3 coding sequence is TGCGCCAGCAGCCCTATACCCGCTAACTATGGCTACACCTTC. The encoded protein is CASSPIPANYGYTF.

This rearrangement joins TRBV20-1 to TRBJ2-7; D may be TRBD2 (6 bases). Germline assignment: CDR1 DFQATT and CDR2 SNEGSKA (reference sequence). This CDR3 region has 13 residues. V lost 1 base and J 3 bases, leaving 10 bases between the germline ends. CDR3 sequence (DNA): TGCAGTGCTAGAGGGGCGGGGAACTACGAGCAGTACTTC. It specifies CSARGAGNYEQYF.

This clonotype was seen repeatedly, ten times or more. This rearrangement joins TRBV12-3 or TRBV12-4 to TRBJ1-5, with D unresolved. The CDR3 totals 14 residues. Trimming shortened V by 3 bases and J by 6 bases, and 12 bases separated the two germline ends. The CDR3 bases are TGTGCCAGCAGTTTCCCCGGGTTGGTTCAGCCCCAGCATTTT. Amino acid sequence: CASSFPGLVQPQHF.

This rearrangement joins TRBV11-2 to TRBJ2-7, with D hard to call. Germline V gives CDR1 SGHAT, CDR2 FQNNGV. Deletions cut 0 bases from V and 3 bases from J, with 9 bases between. This CDR3 spans 14 amino acids. The CDR3 DNA reads TGTGCCAGCAGCTTAGATCGGAACTTCTACGAGCAGTACTTC. Translating it yields CASSLDRNFYEQYF.

The sample holds many counts of this clonotype. The chain links TRBV7-9 to TRBJ2-7, with D perhaps TRBD1 (6 bases). This CDR3 is 14 amino acids long. V was cut by 5 bases and J by 2 bases, with 13 bases left in between. CDR1 and CDR2 from the germline V gene are SEHNR and FQNEAQ (reference sequence). Written as DNA, the CDR3 is TGTGCCAGCAGCGATGGGGGCATAACCTACGAGCAGTACTTC. This translates into CASSDGGITYEQYF.

This clonotype showed up many times. V is TRBV7-2 and J is TRBJ2-5; D may be TRBD2 (5 bases). Deletions cut 2 bases from V and 2 bases from J, with 18 bases between. CDR3 size: 17 residues. Germline V lookup: CDR1 SGHTA, CDR2 FQGNSA. CDR3 in DNA: TGTGCCAGCAGCTTAATCTTCAAGGACGGGGAACAAGAGACCCAGTACTTC. This encodes CASSLIFKDGEQETQYF.

This clonotype appeared many times. CDR3 coding DNA: TGTGCCAGCAGCTTACCCCACGTGGGGACAGAGACTGACGAGCAGTACTTC. It codes for CASSLPHVGTETDEQYF. This chain joins TRBV7-2 and TRBJ2-7; the match to TRBD1 covers 7 bases. The junction had 15 bases not matched to a gene; V was cut back by 2 bases and J by 5 bases. The V gene's germline CDR1 is SGHTA and CDR2 FQGNSA. This CDR3 has 17 amino acids.